The sequence of this TCR beta chain was determined in a study of metastatic and nonmetastatic thyroid tumors. Study-level background: It was across blood and tumor or nodule tissue from malignant and benign thyroid patients that repertoires were compared.

In the source study's methods: The study took CDR3 differences across clinicopathological groups and made a distant-metastasis classifier for papillary thyroid cancer from them. TCRdb re-processed the PCR reads through MiXCR. In this record, the V and J calls reflect TCRdb's handling and not the investigators' own analysis. The data show about 20,000 clones, 20% to 25% seen once. From germline, CDR1 is MNHEY and CDR2 SMNVEV (reference sequence). The J segment lost 2 bases and the V segment lost 3 bases, leaving 15 bases of the junction unmatched. The CDR3 length is 20 residues. This clone was observed many times. The entire patient cohort was treatment-naive prior to thyroid surgery.

Input material: tumor tissue. The TCR sequence derives from a female donor with papillary thyroid cancer or a benign thyroid nodule (not recorded which). Some clones in this sample may be carry-over from other donors' samples. This chain links TRBV27 with TRBJ2-2, with 10 nucleotides matching TRBD1. In DNA, the CDR3 is TGTGCCAGCAGTTTTTCCCATCGCCGACAGGGGGCAAGAAACACCGGGGAGCTGTTTTTT. Translated: CASSFSHRRQGARNTGELFF.